This T cell receptor beta chain comes out of a study of blood T cells in healthy people across ages. Study-wide findings and caveats: Using unsorted PBMCs precluded a conclusive naive versus antigen-experienced comparison. Long-lived donors had more naive CD4+ cells and higher diversity than aged donors.

The CDR3 is 15 amino acids. The V end lost 5 bases, the J end lost 6 bases, and 17 bases lay between the germline ends. From germline, CDR1 is SEHNR and CDR2 FQNEAQ (reference sequence). This clonotype was observed a handful of times. Its specificity is unknown. Primers used in a second PCR of roughly 6 to 12 cycles were a sample-barcoded 5' primer and a J-beta primer mix. A template-switch adaptor containing 12 random nucleotides labeled each cDNA molecule. Via MiXCR, TCRdb re-called the 5' RACE reads, giving one row per CDR3 protein. Counted here are approximately 1.5 million distinct CDR3 sequences, approximately 39% occurring once; the ten biggest clones make up over 3.5%.

The chain has TRBV7-9 and TRBJ2-1, with D tentatively TRBD1 (6 bases). This TCR was recovered from a young woman in good health. The source material was blood. The CDR3 region has the DNA TGTGCCAGCAGCCCAAGGACAGCAGAACCCAATGAGCAGTTCTTC. This sequence encodes CASSPRTAEPNEQFF.